These 25 T cell receptor beta chains originate from one sample sequenced in a study of blood T cell repertoires in COVID-19 (TCRdb year 2020). Library generation was performed with the immunoSEQ multiplex PCR assay. TCRdb obtained this table from immuneACCESS and retained in-frame rearrangements with V and J assigned. These tables miss some clones; where compared with another copy, unresolved V genes account for less than half of the shortfall, and the remainder is unexplained. The sample has more than 250,000 clones on record, around 84% of them singletons. Of the sample, about 10% is held by the ten largest clones. The sequenced sample consisted of PBMCs or T cells enriched from blood (not recorded which). The source of these receptors is a woman younger than 35 who had recovered from COVID-19.

This chain joins TRBV4-1 and TRBJ2-1; 9 nucleotides agree with TRBD1. The V gene end was trimmed by 0 bases and the J gene end by 9 bases; junction bases not matched to a gene: 6. CDR1 is MGHRA and CDR2 is YSYEKL in the germline V gene. This CDR3 is 15 amino acids long. The CDR3 sequence is CASSQDRDRVFEQFF. The CDR3 DNA is TGCGCCAGCAGCCAAGATCGGGACAGGGTATTTGAGCAGTTCTTC.

J is TRBJ2-3 and V is TRBV5-5; TRBD1 matches at 8 bases. CDR1 and CDR2 from the germline V gene are SGHKS and YYEKEE (reference sequence). J gave up 7 bases and V 2 bases, and 12 bases lay outside the gene matches. This CDR3 comprises 16 residues. The CDR3 nucleotides read TGTGCCAGCAGCTTCGGACAGGGAGTATGGTCCAATACGCAGTATTTT. Translating gives CASSFGQGVWSNTQYF.

The chain uses TRBV2 and TRBJ1-1; D might be TRBD1 (5 bases). There are 15 residues in the CDR3. With 2 bases removed from V and 3 bases from J, the gap between germline ends came to 13 bases. Germline CDR1 and CDR2: SNHLY and FYNNEI. The DNA for the CDR3 is TGTGCCAGCAGTGAACGACAGCTCGAATACACTGAAGCTTTCTTT. It specifies CASSERQLEYTEAFF.

The chain carries TRBV19 and TRBJ1-3; weak D call: TRBD1 (5 bases). The CDR3 covers 15 residues. Trimming took 9 bases from V and 0 from J, leaving 15 bases between them. CDR1 is LNHDA and CDR2 is SQIVND in the germline V gene (reference sequence). The CDR3 reads CASSKGSDSGNTIYF. CDR3 sequence (DNA): TGTGCCAGCTCTAAGGGGTCAGACTCTGGAAACACCATATATTTT.

The chain is built from TRBV5-1 and TRBJ1-2, with 8 bases identical to TRBD1. Germline CDR1 is SGHRS and CDR2 is YFSETQ. Trimming took 2 bases from V and 3 from J; bases not matched to a gene: 12. The CDR3 sequence is 17 residues long. The CDR3 loop reads CASSLSFLQGDDYGYTF. CDR3 in DNA: TGCGCCAGCAGCTTATCTTTCCTACAGGGGGATGACTATGGCTACACCTTC. Variable domain in full (rest from reference TRBV5-1 and TRBJ1-2): KAGVTQTPRYLIKTRGQQVTLSCSPISGHRSVSWYQQTPGQGLQFLFEYFSETQRNKGNFPGRFSGRQFSNSRSEMNVSTLELGDSALYLCASSLSFLQGDDYGYTFGSGTRLTVV.

This rearrangement joins TRBV5-5 to TRBJ2-3, with 7 bases identical to TRBD1. Germline CDR1 reads SGHKS; CDR2 reads YYEKEE (reference sequence). Germline trimming cut 4 bases from V and 3 bases from J; bases unmatched to any gene: 17. The CDR3 spans 18 residues. CDR3 sequence (DNA): TGTGCCAGCAGCCTCGACTCAACAGGGGCGGTTGTGACAGATACGCAGTATTTT. It encodes CASSLDSTGAVVTDTQYF.

The rearrangement links TRBV25-1 to TRBJ2-2, with D maybe TRBD1 (6 bases). The CDR3 covers 14 residues. The V gene's germline CDR1 is MGHDK and CDR2 SYGVNS. V gave up 4 bases and J gave up 2 bases, with 8 bases separating them. CDR3 nucleotides: TGTGCCAGCAGTGTCGGGACAAACACCGGGGAGCTGTTTTTT. Residues: CASSVGTNTGELFF.

In DNA form, the CDR3 reads TGTGCCAGCAGCGACTACGGGACAGGATCCTACGAGCAGTACTTC. Its protein is CASSDYGTGSYEQYF. The V gene is TRBV13, the J gene TRBJ2-7; TRBD1 matches at 8 bases. Trimming at V came to 5 bases and at J to 1 base, leaving 7 bases not matched to a gene. Per germline, CDR1 PRHDT and CDR2 FYEKMQ (reference sequence). CDR3 length: 15 amino acids.

This clone was recorded once. The chain couples TRBV9 to TRBJ1-4; 8 bases agree with TRBD1. Losses at the gene ends were 3 bases for V and 4 bases for J; bases not matched to a gene: 5. The CDR3 has 15 residues. Germline V CDR1 and CDR2: SGDLS, YYNGEE. The CDR3 is CASSATTGGNEKLFF. Here the CDR3 DNA reads TGTGCCAGCAGCGCGACAACAGGGGGTAATGAAAAACTGTTTTTT.

The chain links TRBV2 to TRBJ2-7, with D unresolved. The length of the CDR3 is 13 residues. CDR1 is SNHLY, CDR2 FYNNEI, per germline. V was trimmed by 8 bases and J by 5 bases, leaving 16 bases between them. As DNA, the CDR3 is TGTGCCAGCCGAGTCGAGGTCTGGAACGAGCAGTACTTC. Its protein is CASRVEVWNEQYF.

This clone showed up just once. The chain combines TRBV5-6 with TRBJ1-6, with TRBD1 as a possible D gene (5 bases). Trimming stripped 1 base from V and 4 bases from J, with 6 bases between. Germline loops: CDR1 SGHDT, CDR2 YYEEEE. The CDR3 is 14 residues long. The CDR3 coding sequence is TGTGCCAGCAGCTTGCGACAGTATAATTCACCCCTCCACTTT. Residues: CASSLRQYNSPLHF.

The chain recombines TRBV5-4 with TRBJ1-1; TRBD1 matches 7 bases. The germline V gene encodes CDR1 SGHNT and CDR2 YYREEE (reference sequence). This CDR3 has 13 residues. The J segment lost 11 bases and the V segment lost 3 bases, leaving 10 bases of the junction unmatched. The CDR3 sequence: CASSSNTGDHAFF. The CDR3 bases are TGTGCCAGCAGCTCAAACACAGGGGACCATGCTTTCTTT. Full variable domain (remainder filled in from reference TRBV5-4 and TRBJ1-1): ETGVTQSPTHLIKTRGQQVTLRCSSQSGHNTVSWYQQALGQGPQFIFQYYREEENGRGNFPPRFSGLQFPNYSSELNVNALELDDSALYLCASSSNTGDHAFFGQGTRLTVV.

The chain is built from TRBV4-1 and TRBJ2-1, with 13 bases aligning to TRBD2. J lost 8 bases, V lost 0 bases, and 7 bases had no gene match. Germline V gives CDR1 MGHRA, CDR2 YSYEKL. This CDR3 is 17 amino acids long. The CDR3 nucleotides are TGCGCCAGCAGCCAAGAAATTGGGACTAGCGGGATCGATGAGCAGTTCTTC. Amino acid sequence: CASSQEIGTSGIDEQFF.

The genes are TRBV7-3 and TRBJ2-1; 11 nucleotides match TRBD2. With 3 bases clipped from V and 8 bases from J, the junction kept 6 bases outside the gene matches. There are 15 residues in the CDR3. Germline V gene sequence: CDR1 SGHTA, CDR2 FQGTGA. The CDR3 here is CASSFVAGGTHEQFF. The CDR3 DNA is TGTGCCAGCAGCTTCGTAGCGGGGGGGACCCATGAGCAGTTCTTC.

The rearrangement joins TRBV9 to TRBJ2-3; 9 bases map to TRBD2. V lost 2 bases and J lost 4; bases outside the gene matches: 5. Germline V gene lookup returns CDR1 SGDLS and CDR2 YYNGEE. There are 15 residues in the CDR3. The CDR3 spells CASSVSGGWSDTQYF. For the CDR3, the DNA is TGTGCCAGCAGCGTTAGCGGGGGCTGGTCAGATACGCAGTATTTT.

This clone appeared a few times. V usage is TRBV14 and J usage is TRBJ1-3, with D possibly matching TRBD1 (6 bases). Per germline, CDR1 SGHDN and CDR2 FVKESK. V lost 1 base and J lost 2, with 9 bases in between. CDR3 size: 15 residues. This chain's CDR3 is CASSQARTAGNTIYF. CDR3 nucleotides: TGTGCCAGCAGCCAAGCAAGGACAGCTGGAAACACCATATATTTT.

J is TRBJ2-1 and V is TRBV24-1; tentative D call: TRBD2 (5 bases). The CDR3 sequence is 16 residues long. Germline CDR1 KGHDR, CDR2 SFDVKD. V lost 5 bases to trimming and J lost 8 bases, with 21 bases between them. The CDR3 spells CATSVSLGISGDEQFF. CDR3 DNA sequence: TGTGCCACCAGTGTTTCCCTCGGGATCTCGGGCGATGAGCAGTTCTTC.

The chain couples TRBV19 to TRBJ1-1, with 8 positions matching TRBD1. Per the germline V gene, CDR1 is LNHDA and CDR2 is SQIVND (reference sequence). The CDR3 contains 15 residues. J lost 1 base, V lost 6 bases, and 7 bases had no gene match. The CDR3 loop reads CASRSGTGQNTEAFF. In DNA, the CDR3 is TGTGCCAGTAGATCCGGGACAGGACAGAACACTGAAGCTTTCTTT.

This rearrangement joins TRBV28 to TRBJ1-4; D not certain. The CDR3 loop spans 14 amino acids. Germline V gene lookup returns CDR1 MDHEN and CDR2 SYDVKM. V was trimmed by 2 bases and J by 4 bases, leaving 8 bases between them. CDR3 loop: CASSLAGINEKLFF. CDR3 in DNA: TGTGCCAGCAGTTTAGCAGGCATTAATGAAAAACTGTTTTTT.

This clone was picked up one time. The chain is built from TRBV18 and TRBJ1-1, with 10 nucleotides matching TRBD1. Germline V gives CDR1 KGHSH, CDR2 LQKENI. The CDR3 sequence is 14 residues long. The J segment lost 6 bases and the V segment lost 2 bases, leaving 3 bases of the junction unmatched. This chain's CDR3 is CASSPTDRGPEAFF. CDR3 DNA sequence: TGTGCCAGCTCACCAACAGACAGGGGGCCTGAAGCTTTCTTT.

The chain joins TRBV7-2 to TRBJ2-3, with 10 bases identical to TRBD2. This CDR3 has 16 amino acids. With V trimmed by 4 bases and J by 1 base, 5 bases remained unmatched. The germline CDR1 and CDR2 sequences are SGHTA and FQGNSA. CDR3 amino acids: CASSSLTSGRTDTQYF. CDR3 in DNA: TGTGCCAGCAGCTCCCTGACTAGCGGGCGCACAGATACGCAGTATTTT.

The gene calls are TRBV19 and TRBJ1-5; 9 bases agree with TRBD1. This CDR3 spans 13 amino acids. V lost 4 bases to trimming and J lost 7 bases; unmatched junction nucleotides: 2. The germline gives CDR1 LNHDA, CDR2 SQIVND (reference sequence). The CDR3 DNA sequence: TGTGCCAGTAGTAAACAGGGGGCACAGCCCCAGCATTTT. It codes for CASSKQGAQPQHF.

The rearrangement joins TRBV12-5 to TRBJ1-3; 10 bases are shared with TRBD1. The CDR3 spans 14 residues. The J segment lost 6 bases and the V segment lost 5 bases, leaving 4 bases of the junction unmatched. Per the germline V gene, CDR1 is LGHNT and CDR2 is FRNRAP. The CDR3 here is CASGTGQGKNTIYF. CDR3 DNA: TGTGCTAGTGGTACGGGACAGGGGAAAAACACCATATATTTT.

V and J are TRBV3-1 (or the pseudogene TRBV3-2) and TRBJ1-5; D uncertain. In germline, CDR1 is LGHDT, CDR2 YNNKEL (reference sequence). V lost 0 bases and J lost 8, with 8 bases in between. The CDR3 runs to 13 residues. This CDR3 is CASSQEGGEPQHF. The CDR3, as DNA: TGTGCCAGCAGCCAAGAGGGCGGGGAGCCCCAGCATTTT.

The chain links TRBV6-6 to TRBJ2-7; TRBD1 matches 7 bases. Germline-derived CDR1 and CDR2 are MNHNY and SVGAGI (reference sequence). This CDR3 is 13 amino acids long. Losses at the gene ends were 0 bases for V and 5 bases for J; bases not matched to a gene: 1. CDR3 DNA: TGTGCCAGCAGTTACTCGACAGGGAACGAGCAGTACTTC. It encodes CASSYSTGNEQYF.